This T cell receptor beta chain stems from a study of cytotoxic CD8 clonotypes in ibrutinib-treated CLL. Study results and limitations: Baseline clonality was higher than in age-matched healthy donors and moved in step with circulating CD8+ T-cell counts. Sustained-remission patients were sampled at different times than progressing patients were.

Clones were sequenced by immunoSEQ multiplex PCR, and TCRdb holds only the in-frame ones, with some missing. The repertoire has 50,000 or so clones, roughly 83% of them found once; the top ten carry roughly 20%. About this clone itself: Its antigen is currently unknown.

Germline V lookup: CDR1 GTSNPN, CDR2 SVGIG (reference sequence). The CDR3 extends over 13 amino acids. V was pared by 7 bases and J by 2 bases, with 12 bases between. Around 2 micrograms of genomic DNA came from cryopreserved PBMCs for TCR beta libraries. The sequencing used PBMCs, collected after 24 months of ibrutinib treatment. The J gene is TRBJ1-3, the V gene TRBV30, with TRBD1 as a possible D gene (5 bases). This TCR derives from a human donor with chronic lymphocytic leukemia. CDR3 nucleotide sequence: TGTGCCTTGCGGCAGGGCGCTGGAAACACCATATATTTT. It is translated as CALRQGAGNTIYF.